A selection of T cell receptor beta chains follows, all from one sample in a study of CD8 T cell repertoires and HIV-1 epitope variants. TCRdb's copy holds only in-frame clones and misses some; the assay was immunoSEQ multiplex PCR. The sample records fewer than 6,500 clones, roughly two thirds being singletons. For these TCRs, the target antigens are not known. The sequenced material came from cultured CD8+ T cells derived from PBMCs. These receptors came from a male donor with HIV. Both conserved end residues are part of each CDR3. A D gene is named only where the DNA matches it firmly. For some rows the clone size is stated as once, few or many, or as a class when expanded; others skip it.

V	D	size	J	DNA	CDR3
TRBV28	.	.	TRBJ2-3	TGTGCCAGCAGTTTACTAACGGGCACAGATACGCAGTATTTT	CASSLLTGTDTQYF
TRBV28	TRBD1	.	TRBJ2-7	TGTGCCAGCAGTTCCCGCTCGGTGGACAGGGTAACCTACGAGCAGTACTTC	CASSSRSVDRVTYEQYF
TRBV14	TRBD1	.	TRBJ2-3	TGTGCCAGCAGCCGGTTAGGGACAGGGGCCGATACGCAGTATTTT	CASSRLGTGADTQYF
TRBV2	.	.	TRBJ1-1	TGTGCCAGCAGTGAAGCTTTCTTT	CASSEAFF
TRBV28	.	.	TRBJ2-7	.	CASSFLAGTSSSYEQYF
TRBV2	TRBD2	.	TRBJ2-1	TGTGCCAGCCGTATAGCGGGGGGTTATGACAATGAGCAGTTCTTC	CASRIAGGYDNEQFF
TRBV5-6	.	.	TRBJ1-2	TGTGCCAGCAGCCATACATCTAGGACAGCAGCTGGCTACACCTTC	CASSHTSRTAAGYTF
TRBV9	TRBD1	.	TRBJ2-1	TGTGCCAGCAGCGCATACTCGGGACAGGGCGGCTACAATGAGCAGTTCTTC	CASSAYSGQGGYNEQFF
TRBV27	.	.	TRBJ1-2	TGTGCCAGCAGTTTAGAGCCTACCTATGGCTACACCTTC	CASSLEPTYGYTF
TRBV28	.	.	TRBJ2-7	TGTGCCAGCAGTTTTGCCGGGGGCGGATTCGACGAGCAGTACTTC	CASSFAGGGFDEQYF
TRBV4-3	.	.	TRBJ1-1	TGCGCCAGCAGCCTGACGGGGAACACTGAAGCTTTCTTT	CASSLTGNTEAFF
TRBV29-1	.	.	TRBJ2-1	TGCAGCGCCCTCACAGGGATCTCCTACAATGAGCAGTTCTTC	CSALTGISYNEQFF
TRBV6-1	TRBD2	.	TRBJ2-1	TGTGCCACCGGGGGGTATGAGCAGTTCTTC	CATGGYEQFF
TRBV6-1	TRBD2	.	TRBJ2-3	TGTGCCAGCAGTGAGGCGGGGGGGTCAGATACGCAGTATTTT	CASSEAGGSDTQYF
TRBV10-3	.	.	TRBJ2-7	TGTGCCATCAGCGTGGGGGAGGAGTACGAGCAGTACTTC	CAISVGEEYEQYF
TRBV5-6	.	.	TRBJ2-2	TGTGCCAGCAGCTTGGGGGGCGCGGTCGGGGAGCTGTTTTTT	CASSLGGAVGELFF
TRBV12-5	.	.	TRBJ2-3	TGTGCTAGTGGTCCGGACGGAAGCACAGATACGCAGTATTTT	CASGPDGSTDTQYF
TRBV6-5	TRBD1	few	TRBJ2-7	TGTGCCAGCAGACCGCGCGGACAGGGCTACGAGCAGTACTTC	CASRPRGQGYEQYF
TRBV28	.	.	TRBJ2-1	TGTGCCAGCAGTTTCGAGGGGGGGCTTTACAATGAGCAGTTCTTC	CASSFEGGLYNEQFF
TRBV27	TRBD2	.	TRBJ2-3	TGTGCCAGCAGCCTCAGCGGGGGGGCAGATACGCAGTATTTT	CASSLSGGADTQYF